The entry below gives a single TCR beta chain sequence along with its context. V was pared by 5 bases and J by 8 bases, with 15 bases between. The CDR3 has 13 amino acids. Germline V lookup: CDR1 LGHNT, CDR2 FRNRAP. The data were produced by immunoSEQ multiplex PCR, yet TCRdb's version contains in-frame clones alone and is incomplete. This sample has about 200,000 clones, with roughly nine tenths found just once. This entry is derived from a study of control samples from healthy donors and cancer patients. Sequencing input: blood. The source of this sequence is a man aged 25-40 years in good health. The chain has TRBV12-5 and TRBJ1-2, with a possible D match to TRBD1 (6 bases). The CDR3: CASGLRQDGGYTF. The CDR3 region has the DNA TGTGCTAGTGGTCTACGACAGGATGGCGGCTACACCTTC.